This is a list of T cell receptor beta chains from one sample in a study of T cell responses to AZD1222 COVID-19 vaccine. Some clones are missing from TCRdb's copy, which holds only in-frame ones; the method was immunoSEQ multiplex PCR. The sample includes approximately 130,000 clones, over 85% of them seen just once. Here the sequenced sample was peripheral blood, taken on day 0 of AZD1222 vaccination. The receptors here all came from an adult in good health. The CDR3 runs from the conserved cysteine through the conserved F or W. D genes are given only for firm matches. Expanded clones are given a class, and other clones once, few, many or no size at all.

size: .; J: TRBJ1-5; D: .; V: TRBV5-6; CDR3: CASSLLGSPQHF; DNA: TGTGCCAGCAGCTTGCTTGGGTCGCCCCAGCATTTT
size: .; J: TRBJ2-3; D: TRBD2; V: TRBV5-4; CDR3: CASSFFLAGGSTDTQYF; DNA: TGTGCCAGCAGCTTCTTTCTAGCGGGAGGGAGCACAGATACGCAGTATTTT
size: .; J: TRBJ1-4; D: .; V: TRBV10-3; CDR3: CAISESNDEKKLFF; DNA: TGTGCCATCAGTGAGTCTAATGACGAGAAAAAACTGTTTTTT
size: .; J: TRBJ2-7; D: .; V: TRBV18; CDR3: CASSPQSLAAYEQYF; DNA: TGTGCCAGCTCACCACAGTCATTAGCCGCCTACGAGCAGTACTTC
size: .; J: TRBJ2-3; D: TRBD2; V: TRBV27; CDR3: CASSPSSGEFTDTQYF; DNA: TGTGCCAGCAGTCCCTCTAGCGGAGAATTCACAGATACGCAGTATTTT
size: .; J: TRBJ1-3; D: TRBD1; V: TRBV28; CDR3: CASSLGQVDTIYF; DNA: TGTGCCAGCAGTTTGGGACAGGTAGACACCATATATTTT
size: .; J: TRBJ1-1; D: .; V: TRBV9; CDR3: CASSPALGDLSEAFF; DNA: TGTGCCAGCAGCCCAGCCTTGGGGGACCTATCTGAAGCTTTCTTT
size: .; J: TRBJ1-1; D: .; V: TRBV24-1; CDR3: CATSDSLNTEAFF; DNA: TGTGCCACCAGTGACAGTCTGAACACTGAAGCTTTCTTT
size: .; J: TRBJ1-2; D: .; V: TRBV11-2; CDR3: CASSLGAVSYGYTF; DNA: TGTGCCAGCAGCTTAGGGGCAGTGTCGTATGGCTACACCTTC
size: .; J: TRBJ1-3; D: TRBD1; V: TRBV5-1; CDR3: CASSLWEQGAGNTIYF; DNA: TGCGCCAGCAGCCTTTGGGAACAGGGGGCTGGAAACACCATATATTTT
size: once; J: TRBJ2-5; D: .; V: TRBV24-1; CDR3: CATSDSQGRLQETQYF; DNA: TGTGCCACCAGTGATTCACAAGGGAGACTCCAAGAGACCCAGTACTTC
size: .; J: TRBJ1-1; D: TRBD1; V: TRBV7-2; CDR3: CASSRQGGTEAFF; DNA: TGTGCCAGCAGCAGGCAGGGGGGCACTGAAGCTTTCTTT
size: .; J: TRBJ1-2; D: .; V: TRBV30; CDR3: CAWTAVYGYTF; DNA: TGTGCCTGGACGGCAGTCTATGGCTACACCTTC
size: .; J: TRBJ2-5; D: TRBD1; V: TRBV9; CDR3: CASSDGTAARETQYF; DNA: TGTGCCAGCAGCGACGGGACAGCGGCTAGGGAGACCCAGTACTTC
size: .; J: TRBJ2-1; D: TRBD2; V: TRBV6-2/TRBV6-3; CDR3: CASSRPGLGYNEQFF; DNA: TGTGCCAGCAGCCGACCGGGACTAGGGTACAATGAGCAGTTCTTC
size: .; J: TRBJ2-7; D: TRBD1; V: TRBV27; CDR3: CASKRQGTYEQYF; DNA: TGTGCCAGCAAACGACAGGGTACCTACGAGCAGTACTTC
size: once; J: TRBJ2-2; D: .; V: TRBV5-4; CDR3: CASTPHTGELFF; DNA: TGTGCCAGCACCCCACACACCGGGGAGCTGTTTTTT
size: .; J: TRBJ1-4; D: TRBD1; V: TRBV4-3; CDR3: CASSQGDRGNEKLFF; DNA: TGCGCCAGCAGCCAGGGGGACAGGGGTAATGAAAAACTGTTTTTT
size: once; J: TRBJ2-7; D: .; V: TRBV3-1/TRBV3-2; CDR3: CASSQDATQAREQYF; DNA: TGTGCCAGCAGCCAAGACGCCACCCAGGCCCGGGAGCAGTACTTC
size: .; J: TRBJ2-5; D: .; V: TRBV7-2; CDR3: CASSLAAGGQETQYF; DNA: TGTGCCAGCAGCTTAGCGGCTGGGGGTCAAGAGACCCAGTACTTC
size: .; J: TRBJ2-2; D: TRBD2; V: TRBV18; CDR3: CASSPVAGDTGELFF; DNA: TGTGCCAGCTCACCGGTAGCGGGTGACACCGGGGAGCTGTTTTTT
size: few; J: TRBJ1-3; D: .; V: TRBV12-3/TRBV12-4; CDR3: CASSWLAGNTIYF; DNA: TGTGCCAGCAGCTGGTTGGCTGGAAACACCATATATTTT
size: .; J: TRBJ2-5; D: .; V: TRBV5-1; CDR3: CASSLGSGQRETQYF; DNA: TGCGCCAGCAGCTTGGGTTCAGGGCAGAGAGAGACCCAGTACTTC
size: .; J: TRBJ2-3; D: .; V: TRBV18; CDR3: CASSPRLDGFTDTQYF; DNA: TGTGCCAGCTCACCACGATTAGATGGCTTCACAGATACGCAGTATTTT
size: .; J: TRBJ2-7; D: .; V: TRBV28; CDR3: CASSQPGEAYEQYF; DNA: TGTGCCAGCAGTCAACCCGGGGAGGCTTACGAGCAGTACTTC
size: once; J: TRBJ2-5; D: .; V: TRBV13; CDR3: CASSSQLYQETQYF; DNA: TGTGCCAGCAGCTCCCAGCTGTACCAAGAGACCCAGTACTTC
size: .; J: TRBJ2-7; D: TRBD2; V: TRBV6-5; CDR3: CASRGSGRAYEQYF; DNA: TGTGCCAGCAGAGGAAGCGGGAGGGCCTACGAGCAGTACTTC
size: once; J: TRBJ2-1; D: TRBD2; V: TRBV7-7; CDR3: CASSPTILAGVTLGEQFF; DNA: TGTGCTAGCAGCCCTACAATTTTAGCGGGAGTGACTCTCGGTGAGCAGTTCTTC
size: once; J: TRBJ1-5; D: .; V: TRBV6-1; CDR3: CASTQGKGQPQHF; DNA: TGTGCCAGCACCCAGGGGAAGGGACAGCCCCAGCATTTT
size: .; J: TRBJ1-2; D: .; V: TRBV5-6; CDR3: CASTPRGRDYGYTF; DNA: TGTGCCAGCACCCCTCGAGGGCGAGACTATGGCTACACCTTC
size: .; J: TRBJ2-7; D: TRBD1; V: TRBV6-5; CDR3: CASQPGQVTYEQYF; DNA: TGTGCCAGCCAGCCGGGACAGGTGACCTACGAGCAGTACTTC
size: .; J: TRBJ1-2; D: .; V: TRBV7-9; CDR3: CASSTGTTNYGYTF; DNA: TGTGCCAGCAGCACCGGGACCACTAACTATGGCTACACCTTC
size: .; J: TRBJ1-1; D: .; V: TRBV6-6; CDR3: CASSPGGVGTEAFF; DNA: TGTGCCAGCAGTCCTGGTGGGGTTGGCACTGAAGCTTTCTTT
size: .; J: TRBJ2-5; D: TRBD2; V: TRBV6-5; CDR3: CASRTSGGRKTQYF; DNA: TGTGCCAGCAGGACTAGCGGGGGGCGGAAGACCCAGTACTTC
size: .; J: TRBJ1-1; D: .; V: TRBV28; CDR3: CASSLRRGIGTEAFF; DNA: TGTGCCAGCAGTTTGCGCAGGGGAATCGGCACTGAAGCTTTCTTT
size: .; J: TRBJ1-1; D: TRBD1; V: TRBV28; CDR3: CASRRQGRYTEAFF; DNA: TGTGCCAGCAGACGACAGGGGAGGTACACTGAAGCTTTCTTT
size: .; J: TRBJ2-7; D: TRBD1; V: TRBV6-5; CDR3: CASDLGTGGTYEQYF; DNA: TGTGCCAGCGACCTCGGGACAGGGGGGACCTACGAGCAGTACTTC
size: .; J: TRBJ2-1; D: TRBD2; V: TRBV19; CDR3: CASSINSGRAIKNEQFF; DNA: TGTGCCAGTAGTATAAATAGCGGGAGGGCAATAAAGAATGAGCAGTTCTTC
size: .; J: TRBJ1-1; D: TRBD1; V: TRBV5-7; CDR3: CASSPFCQGANTEAFF; DNA: TGTGCCAGCAGCCCCTTCTGCCAGGGGGCGAACACTGAAGCTTTCTTT
size: .; J: TRBJ2-2; D: .; V: TRBV19; CDR3: CASSLNAGPSNTGELFF; DNA: TGTGCCAGTAGTCTCAATGCGGGGCCTTCGAACACCGGGGAGCTGTTTTTT
size: once; J: TRBJ2-5; D: TRBD1; V: TRBV5-4; CDR3: CASSLDRGQETQYF; DNA: TGTGCCAGCAGCTTGGACAGGGGCCAAGAGACCCAGTACTTC